The next 13 T cell receptor beta chains were all read from a single sample in a study of blood T cell repertoires in COVID-19. Only in-frame clones appear in the TCRdb table, and some are missing; sequencing was by immunoSEQ multiplex PCR. The sample includes over 200,000 clones, 80% to 85% of them seen just once. The sequencing input was peripheral blood. The receptor set was obtained from a human donor in a cohort sampled during active COVID-19.

The chain carries TRBV18 and TRBJ1-6; weak D call: TRBD1 (5 bases). In germline, CDR1 is KGHSH, CDR2 LQKENI. V was cut by 3 bases and J by 11 bases, with 14 bases left in between. The CDR3 has 14 residues. The CDR3 region is CASSPSWGGAPLHF. The CDR3 DNA reads as TGTGCCAGCTCACCCTCTTGGGGCGGTGCACCCCTCCACTTT.

The V gene is TRBV18, the J gene TRBJ1-2; a possible D gene is TRBD1 (6 bases). Looked up from germline, CDR1 is KGHSH and CDR2 is LQKENI. The CDR3 has 19 residues. V was shortened by 6 bases and J by 8 bases, with 34 bases between the two germline ends. The CDR3: CASSPAQLLKDSEEEGYTF. In nucleotides, the CDR3 is TGTGCCAGCTCGCCCGCACAATTACTTAAGGACAGCGAGGAGGAAGGCTACACCTTC. Supplemented by reference TRBV18 and TRBJ1-2, the full variable domain reads NAGVMQNPRHLVRRRGQEARLRCSPMKGHSHVYWYRQLPEEGLKFMVYLQKENIIDESGMPKERFSAEFPKEGPSILRIQQVVRGDSAAYFCASSPAQLLKDSEEEGYTFGSGTRLTVV.

This chain connects TRBV28 to TRBJ2-7; D is perhaps TRBD1 (6 bases). This CDR3 has 14 amino acids. Germline-derived CDR1 and CDR2 are MDHEN and SYDVKM. V shed 11 bases and J shed 1 base, with 18 bases lying between them. For the CDR3, the DNA is TGTGCCTCCTCCACCCCCGGGACATCCTACGAGCAGTACTTC. Its translation is CASSTPGTSYEQYF.

The CDR3 nucleotides read TGTGCCAGCAGTTTAGGCAGGGGCGAGGAGACCCAGTACTTC. It translates to CASSLGRGEETQYF. The J gene is TRBJ2-5, the V gene TRBV27, with D possibly matching TRBD1 (6 bases). Trimming left V 2 bases short and J 5 bases short, with 12 bases between. Germline CDR1 MNHEY, CDR2 SMNVEV (reference sequence). The CDR3 totals 14 residues.

In this sample, this clone turned up many times. The sample holds other DNA sequences that translate to the same CDR3. V gene TRBV11-2 combines with J gene TRBJ2-7, with D unresolved. Deletions cut 0 bases from V and 0 bases from J, with 6 bases between. Germline-derived CDR1 and CDR2 are SGHAT and FQNNGV. The CDR3 totals 14 residues. This chain's CDR3 is CASSLDRSSYEQYF. In DNA, the CDR3 is TGTGCCAGCAGCTTAGACAGAAGCTCCTACGAGCAGTACTTC.

The CDR3 DNA is TGTGCCAGCAGCTTAGCCTGGACAGGGGGCGATGAAAAACTGTTTTTT. Amino acids: CASSLAWTGGDEKLFF. J is TRBJ1-4 and V is TRBV7-6; 11 bases map to TRBD1. The CDR3 runs to 16 residues. CDR1 is SGHVS and CDR2 is FNYEAQ in the germline V gene. V shed 0 bases and J 6 bases; nucleotides not matched to a gene: 3.

This chain uses TRBV6-4 with TRBJ1-3, with 7 bases matching TRBD1. The CDR3 runs to 19 residues. V trimming: 2 bases; J trimming: 4 bases; junction bases outside the gene matches: 17. Germline CDR1 is MRHNA and CDR2 is SNTAGT. CDR3 loop: CASSDPPRGEGARGNTIYF. Written as DNA, the CDR3 is TGTGCCAGCAGTGACCCCCCCAGGGGGGAAGGGGCAAGGGGAAACACCATATATTTT.

This clone has at least ten counts. A much larger clonotype is one base distant, so this may be a read error. The chain employs TRBV27 and TRBJ2-7; a weak D match, TRBD2 (5 bases). The V gene lost 2 bases and the J gene lost 5 bases, with 13 bases spanning the gap. The CDR3 totals 14 residues. Looked up from germline, CDR1 is MNHEY and CDR2 is SMNVEV (reference sequence). For the CDR3, the DNA is TGTGCCAGCAGTTTAAGGTGGGCCGGGGACGAGCAGTACTTC. This gives the protein CASSLRWAGDEQYF.

The rearrangement joins TRBV16 to TRBJ1-2, with a weak D call TRBD1 (5 bases). Trimming removed 4 bases at V and 5 bases at J, with 8 bases between. CDR3 size: 12 residues. The germline V gene encodes CDR1 KGHSY and CDR2 FQNENV. CDR3 region: CASSPGLYGYTF. CDR3 nucleotide sequence: TGTGCCAGCAGCCCGGGACTTTATGGCTACACCTTC.

The rearrangement links TRBV7-8 to TRBJ2-1; 10 nucleotides match TRBD2. Per germline, CDR1 SGHVS and CDR2 FQNEAQ. The trim removed 1 base at V and 10 bases at J, leaving 7 bases unmatched. This CDR3 is built from 15 residues. For the CDR3, the DNA is TGTGCCAGCAGCTTAGTGACTAGCGGGTTGGGGGAGCAGTTCTTC. Encoded protein: CASSLVTSGLGEQFF.

V is TRBV9 and J is TRBJ1-1, with TRBD1 as a possible D gene (5 bases). Germline loops: CDR1 SGDLS, CDR2 YYNGEE. This CDR3 has 14 amino acids. V lost 4 bases, J lost 4 bases, and 14 bases lay in between. The CDR3 sequence: CASSTDPGGTEAFF. The DNA of the CDR3 is TGTGCCAGCAGCACTGATCCGGGGGGCACTGAAGCTTTCTTT. The whole variable domain, filled in from reference TRBV9 and TRBJ1-1, reads DSGVTQTPKHLITATGQRVTLRCSPRSGDLSVYWYQQSLDQGLQFLIQYYNGEERAKGNILERFSAQQFPDLHSELNLSSLELGDSALYFCASSTDPGGTEAFFGQGTRLTVV.

V and J are TRBV5-6 and TRBJ2-7, with D maybe TRBD2 (5 bases). V was clipped by 6 bases and J by 2 bases, with 15 bases between them. This CDR3 spans 14 amino acids. Germline V CDR1 and CDR2: SGHDT, YYEEEE. CDR3 protein: CASTIQRVTYEQYF. Written as DNA, the CDR3 is TGTGCCAGCACCATACAGAGGGTCACCTACGAGCAGTACTTC.

This clone was counted a single time. J is TRBJ2-2 and V is TRBV19; maybe TRBD2 (5 bases). CDR3 size: 15 residues. CDR1 LNHDA and CDR2 SQIVND come from the germline V gene (reference sequence). V lost 6 bases and J lost 6, with 17 bases in between. The DNA for the CDR3 is TGTGCCAGTAGCCGTTGGACTTTCCAGGCCGGGGAGCTGTTTTTT. Amino acids: CASSRWTFQAGELFF.